Listed below are T cell receptor beta chains from one sample, sequenced in a study of PD-1 blockade in mismatch repair-deficient tumors. Measured with immunoSEQ multiplex PCR; TCRdb has only the in-frame clones, and not every one. The repertoire holds around 16,000 clones, with approximately 83% as singletons. This specimen was PBMCs, taken 4 weeks after starting pembrolizumab. All receptors derive from an adult with mismatch repair-deficient cancer. Each CDR3 is given with its conserved first and last residue. A D gene is named only where the DNA matches it firmly. Clone size appears in some rows only: once, few, many, or a class for an expanded clone.

j_gene,d_gene,abundance,v_gene,CDR3nt,CDR3aa
TRBJ2-5,TRBD2,-,TRBV5-5,TGTGCCAGCAGCTTGACCAGCGGGGGACCCCAAGAGACCCAGTACTTC,CASSLTSGGPQETQYF
TRBJ2-7,TRBD1,-,TRBV18,TGTGCCAGCTCACCACCTGGGGGGGGACAGGGTAACGAGCAGTACTTC,CASSPPGGGQGNEQYF
TRBJ2-5,-,-,TRBV28,TGTGCCAGCACTGAGACAGGCCAAGAGACCCAGTACTTC,CASTETGQETQYF
TRBJ2-2,-,-,TRBV19,TGTGCCAGTAGTATGGGCAGGTCCTTCGAACCCGGGGAGCTGTTTTTT,CASSMGRSFEPGELFF
TRBJ2-1,TRBD1,-,TRBV9,TGTGCCAGCGGGACAGGAGGCAACAATGAGCAGTTCTTC,CASGTGGNNEQFF
TRBJ2-1,-,-,TRBV18,TGTGCCACCACGGGTGAGCAGTTCTTC,CATTGEQFF
TRBJ1-2,TRBD1,-,TRBV28,TGTGCCAGCAGTTCAACAGGGGGCCAACACCGCTACACCTTC,CASSSTGGQHRYTF
TRBJ2-7,TRBD2,-,TRBV6-5,TGTGCCAGCAGTCTTCGTCCGGGACTACTCTACGAGCAGTACTTC,CASSLRPGLLYEQYF
TRBJ1-4,-,-,TRBV25-1,TGTGCCAGCAGTGCGAGAGGTCTTTCTAATGAAAAACTGTTTTTT,CASSARGLSNEKLFF
TRBJ2-6,-,-,TRBV6-1,TGTGCCACCGGACAGTACAGCTCTGGGGCCAACGTCCTGACTTTC,CATGQYSSGANVLTF
TRBJ1-1,-,once,TRBV28,TGTGCCAGCAGTTTACAGGCATCTGAAGCTTTCTTT,CASSLQASEAFF
TRBJ2-6,TRBD1,-,TRBV5-4,TGTGCCAGCAGCTTTTCCGGACAGGCATACTCTGGGGCCAACGTCCTGACTTTC,CASSFSGQAYSGANVLTF
TRBJ1-4,-,-,TRBV7-9,TGTGCCAGCAGCTCTTCCGGGACAAAGGGACTGTTTTTT,CASSSSGTKGLFF